The clone carrying this T cell receptor (beta chain) was counted only a few times. One entry per CDR3 protein, called by TCRdb with MiXCR from the 5' RACE reads. The top ten hold 4% to 5% of the sample, which has 60,000 to 70,000 distinct CDR3 sequences, about 16% seen once. CDR1 is SEHNR, CDR2 FQNEAQ, per germline (reference sequence). V was clipped by 2 bases and J by 0 bases, with 14 bases between them. The CDR3 covers 17 residues. The data were taken from a study of T cells of healthy individuals. The TCR comes from a human donor in good health. The V call is TRBV7-9, the J call TRBJ1-3; possible D gene TRBD1, 5 bases. For the CDR3, the DNA is TGTGCCAGCAGCTTACCGTGGCCGGGGGACTCTGGAAACACCATATATTTT. Translation gives CASSLPWPGDSGNTIYF.